This T cell receptor (beta chain) was documented in a study of blood T cell repertoires in COVID-19. In the study overall: Samples of COVID-19 (acute and convalescent) were obtained from the United States, Italy and Spain. Sources were T cells, B-cell-depleted T cells, or PBMCs; the material itself was cDNA or gDNA.

V trimming: 7 bases; J trimming: 1 base; junction bases outside the gene matches: 0. The CDR3 loop spans 14 amino acids. Germline CDR1 reads KGHDR; CDR2 reads SFDVKD. As processed by the authors: It was from reference gene primer amplification that nucleated cell counts were estimated. Sequenced by immunoSEQ multiplex PCR; TCRdb stores in-frame clones only, minus some. The D gene and trimming were derived from the DNA, and the V and J assignments and clone size from that table. Among 90,000 or so clones, around 80% were seen once, and the ten largest hold approximately 25%. This clone is a singleton in its sample.

The receptor's source is a man in his fifties or sixties with acute or convalescent COVID-19. The V call is TRBV24-1, the J call TRBJ2-2; 9 nucleotides line up with TRBD1. Specimen: peripheral blood. The DNA of the CDR3 is TGTGCCACCAGGGGACAGGGGAACACCGGGGAGCTGTTTTTT. This encodes CATRGQGNTGELFF.